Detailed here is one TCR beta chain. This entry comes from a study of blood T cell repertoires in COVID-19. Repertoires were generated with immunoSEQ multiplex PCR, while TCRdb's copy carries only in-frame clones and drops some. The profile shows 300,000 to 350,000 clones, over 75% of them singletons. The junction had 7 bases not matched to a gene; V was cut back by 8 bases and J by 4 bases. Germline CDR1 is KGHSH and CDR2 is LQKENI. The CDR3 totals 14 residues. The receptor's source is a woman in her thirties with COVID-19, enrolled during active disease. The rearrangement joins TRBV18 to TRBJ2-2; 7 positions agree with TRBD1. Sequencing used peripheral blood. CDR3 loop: CASHRGMTTGELFF. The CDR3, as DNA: TGTGCCAGCCACAGGGGCATGACCACCGGGGAGCTGTTTTTT.